Listed below are T cell receptor beta chains from one sample, sequenced in a study of shared clonotypes between healthy human individuals. TCRdb keeps only in-frame clones here, not all; method: immunoSEQ multiplex PCR. The table has about 1.1 million clones, about 80% seen once. The sequencing input was memory CD4+ T cells from PBMCs. All receptors derive from a man younger than 35 in good health. Some clones in this sample may be carry-over from other donors' samples. CDR3s include the opening cysteine and the closing phenylalanine or tryptophan. The D gene is left open where the match is weak. Part of the rows lack a size; the others show once, few, many or a class for expanded clones.

TRBJ2-1,.,TRBV29-1,.,CSVSRSGEDYNEQFF,TGCAGCGTCTCCCGGTCGGGGGAAGACTACAATGAGCAGTTCTTC
TRBJ2-2,.,TRBV2,.,CASSGGYGMNTGELFF,TGTGCCAGCAGTGGAGGCTATGGGATGAACACCGGGGAGCTGTTTTTT
TRBJ2-4,.,TRBV9,.,CASSGQYF,TGTGCCAGCAGTGGTCAGTACTTC
TRBJ2-7,.,TRBV7-3,TRBD2,CASSLRGLAEISYEQYF,TGTGCCAGCAGCTTAAGGGGACTAGCGGAAATCTCCTACGAGCAGTACTTC
TRBJ1-2,few,TRBV19,.,CASSITAGPRTYGYTF,TGTGCCAGTAGTATTACGGCTGGTCCTAGGACATATGGCTACACCTTC
TRBJ2-3,.,TRBV9,.,CASSVPGTDTQYF,TGTGCCAGCAGCGTCCCGGGCACAGATACGCAGTATTTT
TRBJ2-7,.,TRBV5-1,.,CASSLISSYEQYF,TGCGCCAGCAGCTTAATTAGCTCCTACGAGCAGTACTTC
TRBJ2-7,.,TRBV30,.,CAWSVQPGGGYEQYF,TGTGCCTGGAGTGTACAACCCGGGGGTGGCTACGAGCAGTACTTC
TRBJ1-3,.,TRBV27,.,CASSLSPTSGYSGNTIYF,TGTGCCAGCAGTTTATCCCCAACGAGCGGATACTCTGGAAACACCATATATTTT
TRBJ2-5,.,TRBV11-2,.,CASSQGPGLETQYF,TGTGCCAGCAGCCAGGGGCCGGGGTTGGAGACCCAGTACTTC
TRBJ2-1,.,TRBV7-2,TRBD2,CASSPLAGSYNEQFF,TGTGCCAGCAGCCCCTTAGCGGGGAGCTACAATGAGCAGTTCTTC
TRBJ1-3,.,TRBV5-6,.,CASSLRGNTIYF,TGTGCCAGCAGCTTGCGAGGAAACACCATATATTTT
TRBJ1-2,.,TRBV13,.,CASSLDDQDPRGYTF,TGTGCCAGCAGCTTAGATGACCAGGATCCTCGGGGCTACACCTTC
TRBJ2-5,.,TRBV7-3,.,CASSLTRDFQETQYF,TGTGCCAGCAGCTTAACGCGGGACTTCCAAGAGACCCAGTACTTC
TRBJ2-2,.,TRBV5-1,.,CASSLRTDTGELFF,TGCGCCAGCAGCTTGCGGACAGACACCGGGGAGCTGTTTTTT
TRBJ1-2,.,TRBV7-2,TRBD1,CASSQRTGYYGYTF,TGTGCCAGCAGCCAGCGGACAGGGTACTATGGCTACACCTTC
TRBJ1-1,few,TRBV28,.,CASSGTGWDTEAFF,TGTGCCAGCAGTGGGACGGGATGGGACACTGAAGCTTTCTTT
TRBJ2-7,.,TRBV9,.,CASSARDFTYEQYF,TGTGCCAGCAGCGCACGGGACTTTACCTACGAGCAGTACTTC
TRBJ2-1,.,TRBV28,.,CASSADRPGEQFF,TGTGCCAGCAGTGCCGACAGGCCGGGTGAGCAGTTCTTC
TRBJ2-5,few,TRBV6-1,.,CASGWGQAQETQYF,TGTGCCAGCGGGTGGGGGCAGGCCCAAGAGACCCAGTACTTC
TRBJ2-4,.,TRBV28,.,CASSQGTVAKNIQYF,TGTGCCAGCAGTCAGGGCACGGTTGCCAAAAACATTCAGTACTTC
TRBJ1-2,once,TRBV28,.,CASSLDSYGYTF,TGTGCCAGCAGTTTAGATAGCTATGGCTACACCTTC
TRBJ1-2,.,TRBV7-9,TRBD1,CASSLTGGDYGYTF,TGTGCCAGCAGCTTGACAGGGGGCGACTATGGCTACACCTTC
TRBJ1-3,.,TRBV30,.,CAWSEGRRDTIYF,TGTGCCTGGAGTGAAGGACGTCGTGACACCATATATTTT
TRBJ2-3,.,TRBV5-1,.,CASSLGGMTSTDTQYF,TGCGCCAGCAGCTTGGGGGGGATGACTAGCACAGATACGCAGTATTTT
TRBJ2-3,.,TRBV28,.,CASSSQGGYSTDTQYF,TGTGCCAGCAGTTCCCAGGGGGGGTACAGCACAGATACGCAGTATTTT
TRBJ2-7,once,TRBV7-9,.,CASSQGRVEYF,TGTGCCAGCAGCCAGGGCAGGGTGGAATACTTC
TRBJ2-3,.,TRBV11-2,.,CASSLERGLTDTQYF,TGTGCCAGCAGCTTAGAACGGGGACTCACAGATACGCAGTATTTT
TRBJ1-2,.,TRBV7-9,.,CASSRGPVDYGYTF,TGTGCCAGCAGCAGGGGACCGGTGGACTATGGCTACACCTTC
TRBJ2-7,once,TRBV5-6,TRBD1,CASSRDRGYYEQYF,TGTGCCAGCAGCCGGGACAGGGGATACTACGAGCAGTACTTC
TRBJ2-5,.,TRBV28,TRBD2,CASSFRAGQETQYF,TGTGCCAGCAGTTTCAGAGCGGGGCAAGAGACCCAGTACTTC
TRBJ1-2,.,TRBV2,TRBD1,CASSRQGNYGYTF,TGTGCCAGCTCGCGACAGGGGAACTATGGCTACACCTTC
TRBJ2-3,.,TRBV28,.,CASGTVKVTQYF,TGTGCCAGCGGGACGGTGAAGGTTACGCAGTATTTT
TRBJ2-6,.,TRBV9,.,CASSEPWGLGSGANVLTF,TGTGCCAGCAGCGAACCCTGGGGTTTAGGCTCTGGGGCCAACGTCCTGACTTTC
TRBJ2-2,.,TRBV5-1,TRBD2,CASSLAGTSGVRYTGELFF,TGCGCCAGCAGCTTGGCCGGGACTAGCGGGGTTCGGTACACCGGGGAGCTGTTTTTT
TRBJ2-5,.,TRBV5-1,.,CASSLVVQETQYF,TGCGCCAGCAGCTTGGTGGTCCAAGAGACCCAGTACTTC
TRBJ2-7,.,TRBV6-5,.,CASSNIPGGSYEQYF,TGTGCCAGCAGTAACATTCCCGGGGGCTCCTACGAGCAGTACTTC
TRBJ2-1,.,TRBV29-1,TRBD2,CSVWTSGSRDEQFF,TGCAGCGTTTGGACTAGCGGGAGTAGGGATGAGCAGTTCTTC
TRBJ2-2,.,TRBV9,TRBD1,CASSVGQGGAGELFF,TGTGCCAGCAGCGTAGGACAGGGGGGCGCCGGGGAGCTGTTTTTT
TRBJ2-1,few,TRBV11-3,.,CASSLGGLSYNEQFF,TGTGCCAGCAGCTTAGGCGGACTCTCCTACAATGAGCAGTTCTTC
TRBJ2-3,.,TRBV2,.,CASSYDPDTQYF,TGTGCCAGCAGCTACGACCCAGATACGCAGTATTTT
TRBJ2-2,many,TRBV4-1,TRBD1,CASSLRTGGDTGELFF,TGCGCCAGCAGCCTCAGGACAGGGGGGGACACCGGGGAGCTGTTTTTT
TRBJ2-6,.,TRBV11-1,.,CASSPGQGNGANVLTF,TGTGCCAGCAGCCCGGGCCAGGGTAATGGGGCCAACGTCCTGACTTTC
TRBJ1-5,.,TRBV4-1,TRBD1,CASRLKTGTHQPQHF,TGCGCCAGCAGACTTAAGACAGGGACCCATCAGCCCCAGCATTTT
TRBJ2-2,.,TRBV11-3,.,CASSSHRNSGELFF,TGTGCCAGCAGCTCGCACAGGAATTCCGGGGAGCTGTTTTTT
TRBJ1-5,.,TRBV6-6,.,CASSYGTPNQPQHF,TGTGCCAGCAGCTACGGGACACCTAATCAGCCCCAGCATTTT
TRBJ1-1,.,TRBV18,.,CASSLGVGNTEAFF,TGTGCCAGCTCACTAGGGGTTGGGAACACTGAAGCTTTCTTT
TRBJ2-1,.,TRBV28,TRBD2,CASSPQGLAGVDEQFF,TGTGCCAGCAGTCCCCAGGGACTAGCGGGAGTAGATGAGCAGTTCTTC
TRBJ1-1,.,TRBV29-1,.,CSVEDRGIQTEAFF,TGCAGCGTTGAAGATCGGGGTATCCAGACCGAAGCTTTCTTT